This T cell receptor (beta chain) was observed in a study of T cell clones after liver transplantation. Sequenced by immunoSEQ multiplex PCR; TCRdb stores in-frame clones only, minus some. The sample has 75,000 to 95,000 clones; 80% to 90% are singletons. V was clipped by 4 bases and J by 4 bases, with 14 bases between them. The germline gives CDR1 SGHDT, CDR2 YYEEEE. The CDR3 is 14 amino acids. Findings and caveats of the study: Donor-reactive sequences fell more than third party-reactive ones, suggesting partial deletion. Post-transplant, graft-donor-reactive CD4 TCRbeta sequences in blood dropped significantly in most of the 8 subjects.

A note on this clone: Its target is unknown.

The sequence came from a human patient who received a liver transplant. The graft donor may have given rise to some T cells. Sequencing used CD4+ T cells from blood, obtained less than 50 months after liver transplant. The genes are TRBV5-6 and TRBJ1-2; a weak D match, TRBD1 (5 bases). In DNA form, the CDR3 reads TGTGCCAGCAGCGCGCTTGAGAGGGGCTATGGCTACACCTTC. The encoded protein is CASSALERGYGYTF.